This entry concerns a single TCR beta chain. This clone was counted once. The specificity of this receptor is unknown. Base qualities are not recorded, but no much larger clone differs from it by a single base. The entry originates in a study of blood T cell repertoires in COVID-19 (TCRdb year 2020). In terms of the full investigation: Collaborator samples came from the United States, Italy and Spain and covered acute and convalescent phases of COVID-19. The samples were drawn from the first 160 participants of the ongoing ImmuneRACE study and from over 950 subjects provided by 6 global collaborators. The prospective study material was composed of cDNA or gDNA derived from T cells, B-cell-depleted T cells, or PBMCs. Sample metadata almost always included a de-identified subject ID, COVID-19 status, age in years and sex. The repertoires were released in a freely available public database meant as a resource for research on the immune response to SARS-CoV-2. Deeply sampled blood TCRbeta repertoires from subjects exposed to, actively infected with, or recovered from COVID-19 were included in the dataset. HLA class I and class II types, where available, came from metadata supplied by the sample provider rather than from assay-based typing. General findings and caveats noted by the study authors: The amount of clinical and demographic metadata varied by source and participant and was provided uncurated.

From the cysteine through the phenylalanine, the CDR3 covers 16 amino acids. Just CDR3 DNA is preserved here, 48 bases in frame from base 1. V is cut back by 5 bases and J by 5 bases, with 9 bases in the junction unmatched. CDR1 and CDR2 are read off the germline V gene (reference sequence) as SEHNR and FQNEAQ. One collaborating source in Seattle enrolled patients during active infection and followed them longitudinally through the course of disease. Each collaborating institution followed its own protocols to collect whole blood in K2EDTA tubes. For TCRbeta analysis, collaborators shipped samples as frozen whole blood, isolated PBMCs, or DNA extracted from either of those sample types. TCRbeta CDR3 regions were amplified from genomic DNA using the immunoSEQ Assay, a bias-controlled multiplex PCR. As for the original processing: The number of nucleated cells in each sample was estimated from the amplification of reference gene primers within the assay. To quantify the absolute abundance of each unique TCRbeta CDR3 rearrangement, sequence reads were collapsed and filtered. Productive Simpson clonality was computed per sample as the square root of Simpson's diversity index over productive rearrangements. TCRdb mirrors the immuneACCESS table, restricted to in-frame sequences. Some clones are absent from its copies; in checked studies, under half trace to an unresolved V gene, and the reason for the others is unknown. V, J and clone size reflect that table, while D and trimming were determined from the DNA. This sample gives 310,000 or so clones in total; 90% to 95% of them show up just once. Over 2% of the sample is taken by the ten largest.

The sequencing sample was made of peripheral blood. The chain is encoded by TRBV7-9 joined to TRBJ1-1; TRBD1 matches 12 bases in the middle. This receptor was taken from a woman in her twenties or thirties with COVID-19, enrolled during active disease. The DNA is TGTGCCAGCAGCCCCCGGGGGACAGGGGGCTTGACTGAAGCTTTCTTT. It specifies CASSPRGTGGLTEAFF.